A selection of T cell receptor beta chains follows, all from one sample in a study of T-cell reconstitution after alpha-beta-depleted transplantation in children. Each CDR3 protein gets one entry after TCRdb re-called the PCR reads with MiXCR. The repertoire holds about 250,000 distinct CDR3 sequences, roughly a quarter seen once, with 4% to 5.5% in the top ten. The material was PBMCs, mostly from graft donor cells, obtained 360 days after TCRalphabeta/CD19-depleted stem cell transplant. The source is a female patient under 10 years old who had a stem cell transplant for congenital amegakaryocytic thrombocytopenia, so the T cells may come from the graft donor. Each CDR3 is given with its conserved first and last residue. Each record gives: V gene, D gene, clone size, J gene, CDR3 DNA, CDR3 protein. The D gene is left open where the match is weak. A clone size is listed for some rows: how often the clone was seen (once, few, many), or a class if it is expanded.

v_gene: TRBV6-5; d_gene: .; abundance: few; j_gene: TRBJ1-1; CDR3nt: TGTGCCAGCAGTTACTCTGACTGGTATCACATGAACACTGAAGCTTTCTTT; CDR3aa: CASSYSDWYHMNTEAFF
v_gene: TRBV5-5; d_gene: .; abundance: few; j_gene: TRBJ1-6; CDR3nt: TGTGCCAGCAGCCTCTATAATTCACCCCTCCACTTT; CDR3aa: CASSLYNSPLHF
v_gene: TRBV30; d_gene: .; abundance: .; j_gene: TRBJ1-6; CDR3nt: TGTGCCTGGAGCAGGGGTTATTCACCCCTCCACTTT; CDR3aa: CAWSRGYSPLHF
v_gene: TRBV10-3; d_gene: TRBD1; abundance: .; j_gene: TRBJ2-7; CDR3nt: TGTGCCATCAGTGAGGGACAGGGGGCGGACGAGCAGTACTTC; CDR3aa: CAISEGQGADEQYF
v_gene: TRBV20-1; d_gene: .; abundance: .; j_gene: TRBJ1-5; CDR3nt: TGCAGTGCTAGATGGGGGGTATCTAGCAATCAGCCCCAGCATTTT; CDR3aa: CSARWGVSSNQPQHF
v_gene: TRBV20-1; d_gene: .; abundance: .; j_gene: TRBJ2-5; CDR3nt: TGCAGTGCTATGAAACCAGGCAGGGCGGGCGAGACCCAGTACTTC; CDR3aa: CSAMKPGRAGETQYF
v_gene: TRBV29-1; d_gene: TRBD1; abundance: few; j_gene: TRBJ1-1; CDR3nt: TGCAGCGTTGTCCCGGACAGGTTTCTTGACACTGAAGCTTTCTTT; CDR3aa: CSVVPDRFLDTEAFF
v_gene: TRBV4-1; d_gene: TRBD1; abundance: .; j_gene: TRBJ2-3; CDR3nt: TGCGCCAGCAGCCAAGCGACAGGGGAATTGAGCACAGATACGCAGTATTTT; CDR3aa: CASSQATGELSTDTQYF
v_gene: TRBV4-3; d_gene: .; abundance: .; j_gene: TRBJ2-2; CDR3nt: TGCGCCAGCAGCCAAGAATTGGAATTCGGTGGGGAGCTGTTTTTT; CDR3aa: CASSQELEFGGELFF
v_gene: TRBV4-1; d_gene: TRBD1; abundance: few; j_gene: TRBJ1-2; CDR3nt: TGCGCCAGCAGCCAAGATGGGACAGCCCCTAACTATGGCTACACCTTC; CDR3aa: CASSQDGTAPNYGYTF
v_gene: TRBV10-3; d_gene: TRBD1; abundance: many; j_gene: TRBJ2-2; CDR3nt: TGTGCCATCAGCGACAGGGCGAACACCGGGGAGCTGTTTTTT; CDR3aa: CAISDRANTGELFF
v_gene: TRBV20-1; d_gene: .; abundance: many; j_gene: TRBJ2-7; CDR3nt: TGCAGTGCTAGAGGACACCCAGACTCCTACGAGCAGTACTTC; CDR3aa: CSARGHPDSYEQYF
v_gene: TRBV28; d_gene: .; abundance: .; j_gene: TRBJ2-2; CDR3nt: TGTGCCAGCAGTTCGATGGGGAAATTGAACACCGGGGAGCTGTTTTTT; CDR3aa: CASSSMGKLNTGELFF
v_gene: TRBV2; d_gene: TRBD2; abundance: few; j_gene: TRBJ2-3; CDR3nt: TGTGCCAGCATGGAATCTAGCGGGAGTGTTCCAGATACGCAGTATTTT; CDR3aa: CASMESSGSVPDTQYF
v_gene: TRBV5-1; d_gene: .; abundance: few; j_gene: TRBJ2-2; CDR3nt: TGCGCCAGCAGTCCTATGGCAGGGGACACCGGGGAGCTGTTTTTT; CDR3aa: CASSPMAGDTGELFF
v_gene: TRBV6-5; d_gene: .; abundance: few; j_gene: TRBJ1-2; CDR3nt: TGTGCCAGCAGTCGGACAGCTTCGGGAGGCTACACCTTC; CDR3aa: CASSRTASGGYTF
v_gene: TRBV7-8; d_gene: TRBD1; abundance: few; j_gene: TRBJ1-1; CDR3nt: TGTGCCAGCAGCTTAGAATCGAGGACAGGGGGCTCCGAAGCTTTCTTT; CDR3aa: CASSLESRTGGSEAFF
v_gene: TRBV5-1; d_gene: TRBD1; abundance: .; j_gene: TRBJ2-1; CDR3nt: TGCGCCAGCAGCCTTTACGACAGGGACTCCTACAATGAGCAGTTCTTC; CDR3aa: CASSLYDRDSYNEQFF
v_gene: TRBV3-1; d_gene: .; abundance: .; j_gene: TRBJ2-1; CDR3nt: TGTGCCAGCAGCCAGGCTTTGGGGGACGGACAGTTCTTC; CDR3aa: CASSQALGDGQFF
v_gene: TRBV3-1; d_gene: .; abundance: few; j_gene: TRBJ2-1; CDR3nt: TGTGCCAGCAGTCCTCCGGGACGGCCTTTTATCGATGAGCAGTTCTTC; CDR3aa: CASSPPGRPFIDEQFF
v_gene: TRBV12-3/TRBV12-4; d_gene: .; abundance: few; j_gene: TRBJ2-5; CDR3nt: TGTGCCAGCAGTAACCGGGACAACCAAGAGACCCAGTACTTC; CDR3aa: CASSNRDNQETQYF
v_gene: TRBV3-1; d_gene: .; abundance: .; j_gene: TRBJ1-2; CDR3nt: TGTGCCAGCAGCCAAGAAGGTTCCAAGGTGAACTATGGCTACACCTTC; CDR3aa: CASSQEGSKVNYGYTF
v_gene: TRBV4-1; d_gene: TRBD2; abundance: .; j_gene: TRBJ2-5; CDR3nt: TGCGCCAGCAGCCGAGGACTAGCGGGAGTTCGTGAGACCCAGTACTTC; CDR3aa: CASSRGLAGVRETQYF
v_gene: TRBV12-3/TRBV12-4; d_gene: .; abundance: many; j_gene: TRBJ2-7; CDR3nt: TGTGCCAGCAGTGCGGACACCTACGAGCAGTACTTC; CDR3aa: CASSADTYEQYF
v_gene: TRBV3-1; d_gene: .; abundance: many; j_gene: TRBJ1-1; CDR3nt: TGTGCCAGCAGCTCGACAGAGAACACTGAAGCTTTCTTT; CDR3aa: CASSSTENTEAFF
v_gene: TRBV7-2; d_gene: TRBD2; abundance: few; j_gene: TRBJ2-7; CDR3nt: TGTGCCAGCAGCCCCGGAGGTAGCGGGAGAAACGAGCAGTACTTC; CDR3aa: CASSPGGSGRNEQYF
v_gene: TRBV5-1; d_gene: .; abundance: few; j_gene: TRBJ1-1; CDR3nt: TGCGCCAGCAGCTTGAAAGAACCAGGGGAAACTGAAGCTTTCTTT; CDR3aa: CASSLKEPGETEAFF
v_gene: TRBV24-1; d_gene: TRBD2; abundance: few; j_gene: TRBJ2-7; CDR3nt: TGTGCCACCAGTGCCTTGACTAGCGGGGGGGCGTACGAGCAGTACTTC; CDR3aa: CATSALTSGGAYEQYF
v_gene: TRBV29-1; d_gene: TRBD1; abundance: many; j_gene: TRBJ2-7; CDR3nt: TGCAGCGCAGGACAGGGGGCTTCCTACGAGCAGTACTTC; CDR3aa: CSAGQGASYEQYF